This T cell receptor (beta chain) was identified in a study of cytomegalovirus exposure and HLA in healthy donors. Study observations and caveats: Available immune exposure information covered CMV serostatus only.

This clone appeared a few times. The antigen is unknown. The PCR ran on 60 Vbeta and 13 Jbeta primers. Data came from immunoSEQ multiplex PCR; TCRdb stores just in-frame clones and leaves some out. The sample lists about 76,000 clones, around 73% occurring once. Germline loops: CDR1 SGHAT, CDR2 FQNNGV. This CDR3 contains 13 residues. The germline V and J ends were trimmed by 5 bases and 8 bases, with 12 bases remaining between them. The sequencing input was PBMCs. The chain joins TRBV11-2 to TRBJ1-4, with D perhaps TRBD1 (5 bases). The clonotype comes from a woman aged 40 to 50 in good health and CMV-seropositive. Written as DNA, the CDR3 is TGTGCCAGCAGCACAGACAGATTCGAAAAACTGTTTTTT. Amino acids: CASSTDRFEKLFF. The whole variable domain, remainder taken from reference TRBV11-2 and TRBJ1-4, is EAGVAQSPRYKIIEKRQSVAFWCNPISGHATLYWYQQILGQGPKLLIQFQNNGVVDDSQLPKDRFSAERLKGVDSTLKIQPAKLEDSAVYLCASSTDRFEKLFFGSGTQLSVL.